The 13 T cell receptor beta chains listed next were all sequenced from one sample in a study of post-analysis software for immune sequencing data. Study-wide results and limits: When patients were compared with controls, a handful of TRBV segments were more frequent, TRBV5-6, TRBV5-1 and TRBV20-1 among them.

Unique molecular identifiers were built into the TCR beta cDNA libraries. TCRdb analysed the PCR reads with MiXCR anew, one entry per CDR3 protein. The sample has about 400,000 distinct CDR3 sequences; less than 40% are singletons. The antigens these receptors bind are not known. The sample consisted of blood. The receptors originated from a girl under 18 with multiple sclerosis.

CDR3 nucleotides: TGTGCCAGCAGTGACGCCGTAATATCAACAGATACGCAGTATTTT. Protein product: CASSDAVISTDTQYF. The chain combines TRBV2 with TRBJ2-3; D is ambiguous. Deletions cut 3 bases from V and 3 bases from J, with 13 bases between. Germline V gene sequence: CDR1 SNHLY, CDR2 FYNNEI. The CDR3 has 15 residues.

The chain employs TRBV6-2 or TRBV6-3 and TRBJ2-1, with D perhaps matching TRBD2 (6 bases). The CDR3 spans 14 residues. CDR1 is MNHEY and CDR2 is SVGEGT in the germline V gene. Trimming removed 4 bases at V and 4 bases at J, with 11 bases between. CDR3 nucleotides: TGTGCCAGCAGTTCCTCCCGGGGGTACAATGAGCAGTTCTTC. Its translation is CASSSSRGYNEQFF.

V usage is TRBV5-5 and J usage is TRBJ1-6; D is possibly TRBD1 (6 bases). The CDR3 contains 16 residues. Trimming shortened V by 4 bases and J by 6 bases, and 17 bases separated the two germline ends. Germline V gives CDR1 SGHKS, CDR2 YYEKEE (reference sequence). The DNA for the CDR3 is TGTGCCAGCAGCATGGGTCGGACAGCGGGTAATTCACCCCTCCACTTT. This translates into CASSMGRTAGNSPLHF.

The rearrangement joins TRBV29-1 to TRBJ2-3; no definite D call. CDR1 and CDR2 (germline): SQVTM, ANQGSEA. The CDR3 runs 14 residues. V was trimmed by 7 bases and J by 0 bases, leaving 14 bases between them. The CDR3 DNA reads TGCAGCGCCCCGGTTCCCTCTAGCACAGATACGCAGTATTTT. This translates into CSAPVPSSTDTQYF.

The chain combines TRBV11-2 with TRBJ2-7, with a tentative D call TRBD1 (5 bases). This CDR3 comprises 14 residues. CDR1 is SGHAT and CDR2 is FQNNGV in the germline V gene. V lost 5 bases, J lost 4 bases, and 15 bases lay in between. The CDR3 nucleotides are TGTGCCAGCAGCCCGATCCAGGGTTATTACGAGCAGTACTTC. Residues: CASSPIQGYYEQYF.

The chain has TRBV7-9 and TRBJ2-5, with D possibly being TRBD2 (6 bases). This CDR3 comprises 19 residues. Trimming pared 3 bases from V and 5 bases from J, leaving 28 bases between. Germline loops: CDR1 SEHNR, CDR2 FQNEAQ (reference sequence). Here the CDR3 reads CASSFRVRGGDPRQETQYF. The CDR3 nucleotides are TGTGCCAGCAGCTTTAGGGTTCGTGGAGGGGACCCTAGGCAGGAGACCCAGTACTTC.

The gene calls are TRBV29-1 and TRBJ2-5, with TRBD2 matching 7 bases. V lost 0 bases, J lost 5 bases, and 12 bases stayed unmatched. This CDR3 has 16 residues. Germline CDR1 SQVTM, CDR2 ANQGSEA. The CDR3 is CSVEDWGGEGGETQYF. CDR3 bases: TGCAGCGTTGAAGATTGGGGCGGGGAGGGTGGTGAGACCCAGTACTTC.

This clonotype came up once. V and J are TRBV7-2 and TRBJ2-5, with 13 bases aligning to TRBD2. Germline assignment: CDR1 SGHTA and CDR2 FQGNSA. The V and J ends lost 5 bases and 5 bases, in that order; junction bases with no gene match: 14. This CDR3 has 18 amino acids. The CDR3 here is CASSPAARTSGRGETQYF. The CDR3 nucleotides read TGTGCCAGCAGCCCAGCGGCGAGGACTAGCGGGAGAGGGGAGACCCAGTACTTC.

CDR3 protein: CASSSTRGDWAFF. CDR3 sequence (DNA): TGTGCCAGCAGCTCAACACGGGGGGATTGGGCTTTCTTT. V and J are TRBV7-2 and TRBJ1-1; D is possibly TRBD1 (5 bases). V was shortened by 4 bases and J by 11 bases, with 17 bases between the two germline ends. Germline V gene data show CDR1 as SGHTA and CDR2 as FQGNSA. There are 13 residues in the CDR3.

This clonotype has a handful of counts. This chain links TRBV25-1 with TRBJ2-7, with D perhaps TRBD2 (5 bases). Germline V gene data show CDR1 as MGHDK and CDR2 as SYGVNS. This CDR3 spans 14 amino acids. Trimming stripped 4 bases from V and 3 bases from J, with 13 bases between. The CDR3 DNA sequence: TGTGCCAGCAGTGCCGATCCGGGATTCTACGAGCAGTACTTC. It codes for CASSADPGFYEQYF.

This clonotype has just a few counts. The chain couples TRBV5-5 to TRBJ2-1; tentative D call: TRBD1 (6 bases). Looked up from germline, CDR1 is SGHKS and CDR2 is YYEKEE (reference sequence). Trimming stripped 0 bases from V and 8 bases from J, with 18 bases between. The CDR3 consists of 16 residues. CDR3 loop: CASSLVWSTGFDEQFF. The CDR3 region has the DNA TGTGCCAGCAGCTTGGTGTGGTCCACAGGGTTTGATGAGCAGTTCTTC.

J is TRBJ1-5 and V is TRBV12-3 or TRBV12-4, with 9 bases aligning to TRBD1. The ends lost 6 bases at V and 5 bases at J; junction bases unmatched: 2. This CDR3 region has 13 residues. For the CDR3, the DNA is TGTGCCAGCAGCTGGGACAGGGATCAGCCCCAGCATTTT. It translates to CASSWDRDQPQHF.

The chain links TRBV29-1 to TRBJ2-1; TRBD1 agrees at 10 bases. CDR1 SQVTM and CDR2 ANQGSEA come from the germline V gene. V dropped 5 bases and J dropped 8; count of bases not matched to a gene: 9. The CDR3 runs 14 residues. CDR3 protein: CSVRGQGVGDEQFF. The CDR3, as DNA: TGCAGCGTTCGAGGACAGGGGGTCGGAGATGAGCAGTTCTTC.